This T cell receptor (beta chain) was observed in a study of CD8+ T cells in alopecia areata. General study findings and limits: Mice showed TCR sharing more clearly than patients did, possibly owing to HLA.

Sequencing used cDNA as its template, made by extracting RNA and reverse transcribing it. Some clones are missing from TCRdb's copy, which holds only in-frame ones; the method was immunoSEQ multiplex PCR. In the table there are around 86,000 clones, about two thirds of which are singletons. The treatment denotes: oral pan-JAK inhibitor, 5-10 mg twice daily. Concerning this clone itself: Its specificity is not known.

The CDR3 is 16 residues long. V gave up 4 bases and J gave up 8 bases, with 20 bases separating them. CDR1 and CDR2 (germline): SGHVS, FQNEAQ. The chain employs TRBV7-8 and TRBJ1-4, with D tentatively TRBD1 (6 bases). The material sequenced was CD8+ T cells sorted from blood, taken at week 44, from a patient treated with tofacitinib. The receptor's source is a human donor with alopecia areata. CDR3 DNA: TGTGCCAGCAGCTATACCCGGACAGCAACTAGGGAAAAACTGTTTTTT. This translates into CASSYTRTATREKLFF. Drawing the rest from reference TRBV7-8 and TRBJ1-4, the complete variable domain is GAGVSQSPRYKVAKRGQDVALRCDPISGHVSLFWYQQALGQGPEFLTYFQNEAQLDKSGLPSDRFFAERPEGSVSTLKIQRTQQEDSAVYLCASSYTRTATREKLFFGSGTQLSVL.